This T cell receptor beta chain came from a study of cytomegalovirus exposure and HLA in healthy donors. CDR1 is SGDLS, CDR2 YYNGEE, per germline. V lost 6 bases, J lost 4 bases, and 11 bases stayed unmatched. This CDR3 has 16 residues. PCR employed 60 Vbeta and 13 Jbeta primers. Assay used: immunoSEQ multiplex PCR; TCRdb lists only in-frame clones, some missing. Found here are 220,000 or so clones, 65% to 75% of them singletons; the top ten hold 1.5% to 2%. This clone was detected a few times. Its specificity is not known. Study outcomes and limitations: An analysis was carried out later, and it reportedly showed fewer N-insertions in an Asian-associated ancestry cluster than the approximately 700-donor mean.

The source is a woman aged 25 to 39 in good health and CMV-seronegative. The chain carries TRBV9 and TRBJ2-1, with 9 positions matching TRBD2. The specimen sequenced was PBMCs. CDR3 DNA sequence: TGTGCCAGCACCAAGGGGGCGGGGGGGATTTACAATGAGCAGTTCTTC. This translates into CASTKGAGGIYNEQFF.